This T cell receptor beta chain was retrieved from a study of shared T cell receptors in the human thymus. Clones were sequenced by immunoSEQ multiplex PCR, and TCRdb holds only the in-frame ones, with some missing. The table records about 400,000 clones, approximately 95% of them present only once. Germline loops: CDR1 SGHTA, CDR2 FQGNSA. V was shortened by 5 bases and J by 0 bases, with 20 bases between the two germline ends. The CDR3 sequence is 17 residues long. V usage is TRBV7-2 and J usage is TRBJ2-7; D gene uncertain. The sequenced material came from thymocytes. The origin of this receptor is a human donor. The CDR3 reads CASSPLPLTVVSYEQYF. CDR3 DNA: TGTGCCAGCAGCCCCCTTCCCTTAACGGTCGTCTCCTACGAGCAGTACTTC.